This TCR beta chain comes out of a study of shared T cell receptors in the human thymus. Profiled with immunoSEQ multiplex PCR; TCRdb holds only in-frame clones, not every one. Of approximately 760,000 clones listed, around 85% are singletons. The CDR3 extends over 18 amino acids. The germline V gene has CDR1 LNHNV and CDR2 YYDKDF (reference sequence). V lost 1 base and J lost 0, with 16 bases in between. Separately, the same data were catalogued under a study of human thymus T cells. That paper adds: Infants served as donors; they were healthy and Finnish and were having corrective surgery for congenital heart defects. Thymic repertoires overlap heavily among unrelated individuals, related research has reported.

The sequence was obtained from a girl less than two years old with a congenital heart defect. The sample consisted of thymocytes. The rearrangement uses TRBV15 and TRBJ1-5; D unclear. Here the CDR3 DNA reads TGTGCCACCAGCAGAGTCCGTAACAGTCGCTTTAGCAATCAGCCCCAGCATTTT. Protein product: CATSRVRNSRFSNQPQHF.